Each of the 23 T cell receptor beta chains below was sequenced from the same sample in a study of shared clonotypes between healthy human individuals. Generated by immunoSEQ multiplex PCR, the TCRdb table keeps only in-frame clones and is missing some. The sample yields roughly 2 million clones, about 95% seen once. Cells designated naive CD8 were CD45RO-negative and were positively selected for CCR7, with terminally differentiated effector memory CD45RA+ cells excluded. The sample consisted of naive CD8+ T cells sorted from blood. Receptor source: a man between 18 and 35 years old in good health.

The chain uses TRBV7-3 and TRBJ1-6; possible D gene TRBD1, 5 bases. Trimming took off 5 bases at V and 2 bases at J, with 16 bases between the two ends. Germline V gives CDR1 SGHTA, CDR2 FQGTGA. This CDR3 spans 17 amino acids. CDR3: CASSQPRGAPYNSPLHF. The CDR3 nucleotides read TGTGCCAGCAGCCAACCACGTGGGGCCCCCTATAATTCACCCCTCCACTTT. Complete variable domain (other parts from reference TRBV7-3 and TRBJ1-6): GAGVSQTPSNKVTEKGKYVELRCDPISGHTALYWYRQSLGQGPEFLIYFQGTGAADDSGLPNDRFFAVRPEGSVSTLKIQRTERGDSAVYLCASSQPRGAPYNSPLHFGNGTRLTVT.

V gene TRBV2 combines with J gene TRBJ2-2, with a weak D call TRBD1 (6 bases). V was cut by 5 bases and J by 5 bases, with 21 bases left in between. The CDR3 extends over 17 amino acids. Germline CDR1 is SNHLY and CDR2 is FYNNEI. CDR3 protein: CASSQEKRTAATGELFF. DNA of the CDR3: TGTGCCAGCAGTCAAGAAAAAAGGACAGCAGCGACCGGGGAGCTGTTTTTT.

The gene calls are TRBV27 and TRBJ1-2; D perhaps matches TRBD1 (5 bases). The V end lost 0 bases, the J end lost 7 bases, and 9 bases lay between the germline ends. The CDR3 sequence is 13 residues long. CDR1 is MNHEY, CDR2 SMNVEV, per germline (reference sequence). The CDR3 DNA reads as TGTGCCAGCAGTTTATCAGGGGAGGTTGGCTACACCTTC. Translating gives CASSLSGEVGYTF.

The chain is built from TRBV10-3 and TRBJ2-1, with D possibly called TRBD1 or TRBD2 (5 bases each). This CDR3 spans 13 amino acids. Trimming left V 7 bases short and J 7 bases short, with 14 bases between. Looked up from germline, CDR1 is ENHRY and CDR2 is SYGVKD. The CDR3 DNA is TGTGCCATCACCGAGAGGGGTGGTAATGAGCAGTTCTTC. Residues: CAITERGGNEQFF.

V usage is TRBV18 and J usage is TRBJ2-2; 7 bases are a match to TRBD2. The CDR3 has 15 amino acids. CDR1 and CDR2 (germline): KGHSH, LQKENI. Trimming took 2 bases from V and 5 from J; bases not matched to a gene: 5. The CDR3 nucleotides are TGTGCCAGCTCACCAGAGACTAGCTGGACCGGGGAGCTGTTTTTT. Its translation is CASSPETSWTGELFF.

The chain links TRBV29-1 to TRBJ2-7; D unresolved. Germline CDR1 reads SQVTM; CDR2 reads ANQGSEA. Trimming pared 6 bases from V and 7 bases from J, leaving 16 bases between. CDR3 size: 12 residues. The CDR3 protein is CSVQDWPLEQYF. The CDR3 DNA follows: TGCAGCGTGCAAGACTGGCCCCTGGAGCAGTACTTC.

The chain combines TRBV6-5 with TRBJ2-7; possibly TRBD1 or TRBD2 for D (5 bases each). The germline V gene has CDR1 MNHEY and CDR2 SVGAGI. The length of the CDR3 is 13 residues. The ends were cut back, 4 bases at V and 5 bases at J, with 12 bases in the middle. The CDR3 here is CASSLEGIHEQYF. Here the CDR3 DNA reads TGTGCCAGCAGTTTAGAGGGGATCCACGAGCAGTACTTC.

The chain uses TRBV9 and TRBJ1-1; D gene unclear. Germline values: CDR1 SGDLS, CDR2 YYNGEE. The CDR3 has 15 amino acids. Trimming removed 0 bases from V and 1 base from J, with 10 bases in between. The CDR3 loop is CASSVGSAPNTEAFF. The CDR3 DNA follows: TGTGCCAGCAGCGTAGGTTCGGCCCCGAACACTGAAGCTTTCTTT.

V and J are TRBV2 and TRBJ2-5; no clear D. This CDR3 has 13 residues. Germline-derived CDR1 and CDR2 are SNHLY and FYNNEI. V lost 4 bases to trimming and J lost 1 base, with 7 bases between them. The CDR3 sequence: CASSGHTQETQYF. For the CDR3, the DNA is TGTGCCAGCAGTGGGCACACCCAAGAGACCCAGTACTTC.

This clone was detected once. The chain joins TRBV7-9 to TRBJ2-3; 8 nucleotides match TRBD2. Germline values: CDR1 SEHNR, CDR2 FQNEAQ (reference sequence). V lost 2 bases and J lost 1; bases outside the gene matches: 5. This CDR3 contains 16 residues. The CDR3 nucleotides are TGTGCCAGCAGCTTATATGGTAGCGGGGGCACAGATACGCAGTATTTT. Translated: CASSLYGSGGTDTQYF. The full variable domain, completed using reference TRBV7-9 and TRBJ2-3, is DTGVSQNPRHKITKRGQNVTFRCDPISEHNRLYWYRQTLGQGPEFLTYFQNEAQLEKSRLLSDRFSAERPKGSFSTLEIQRTEQGDSAMYLCASSLYGSGGTDTQYFGPGTRLTVL.

J is TRBJ1-4 and V is TRBV2, with 7 nucleotides matching TRBD1. The germline V gene has CDR1 SNHLY and CDR2 FYNNEI. This CDR3 is 15 amino acids long. V was clipped by 6 bases and J by 8 bases; unmatched bases: 12. In DNA form, the CDR3 reads TGTGCCAGCAGCCCACAGGGGCCCCTATCCGAAAAACTGTTTTTT. This gives the protein CASSPQGPLSEKLFF.

V gene TRBV4-2 combines with J gene TRBJ2-1; no clear D. Trimming removed 0 bases from V and 0 bases from J, with 9 bases in between. CDR1 is LGHNA, CDR2 YNFKEQ, per germline. The CDR3 totals 16 residues. The CDR3, as DNA: TGTGCCAGCAGCCAAGATTTGGTCAGCTCCTACAATGAGCAGTTCTTC. Translating it yields CASSQDLVSSYNEQFF.

This chain links TRBV27 with TRBJ1-1, with D unresolved. Trimming shortened V by 1 base and J by 1 base, and 13 bases separated the two germline ends. Germline CDR1 MNHEY, CDR2 SMNVEV (reference sequence). The CDR3 spans 16 residues. DNA of the CDR3: TGTGCCAGCAGTTTATATGGAGGAGGGCCGAACACTGAAGCTTTCTTT. It codes for CASSLYGGGPNTEAFF.

The chain couples TRBV6-1 to TRBJ2-7; possibly TRBD1 for D (5 bases). CDR1 and CDR2 (germline): MNHNS, SASEGT. This CDR3 region has 15 residues. V was pared by 2 bases and J by 3 bases, with 14 bases between. The CDR3 bases are TGTGCCAGCAGTGAATATTCAGGGTCGGGCTACGAGCAGTACTTC. As protein: CASSEYSGSGYEQYF.

This chain connects TRBV10-3 to TRBJ2-7; D unclear. Between the trimmed V and J ends, which lost 6 bases and 4 bases, there was a span of 7 bases. The CDR3 is 11 residues long. Germline V gives CDR1 ENHRY, CDR2 SYGVKD. For the CDR3, the DNA is TGTGCCATCAGGGATTATTACGAGCAGTACTTC. Protein sequence: CAIRDYYEQYF.

The rearrangement joins TRBV7-8 to TRBJ1-5, with no clear D. The V end was cut by 4 bases, the J end by 3 bases, with 22 bases between. The CDR3 extends over 18 amino acids. Germline assignment: CDR1 SGHVS and CDR2 FQNEAQ. CDR3 residues: CASSSAPGLSSTNQPQHF. Here the CDR3 DNA reads TGTGCCAGCAGCTCAGCCCCAGGACTATCTTCTACCAATCAGCCCCAGCATTTT.

This clone was seen once. This chain joins TRBV2 and TRBJ2-3; a possible D gene is TRBD2 (5 bases). The CDR3 length is 13 residues. Trimming removed 3 bases at V and 4 bases at J, with 8 bases between. Germline V gives CDR1 SNHLY, CDR2 FYNNEI. CDR3 loop: CASSDPSPDTQYF. The CDR3 DNA is TGTGCCAGCAGTGACCCTAGCCCAGATACGCAGTATTTT.

The gene calls are TRBV27 and TRBJ2-5; D possibly corresponds to TRBD1 (5 bases). The V and J ends lost 1 base and 5 bases respectively, with 11 bases between them. There are 14 residues in the CDR3. CDR1 MNHEY and CDR2 SMNVEV come from the germline V gene (reference sequence). The CDR3 coding sequence is TGTGCCAGCAGTTTATTGCAGGGTGGGGAGACCCAGTACTTC. It yields the protein CASSLLQGGETQYF.

V is TRBV9 and J is TRBJ1-3; no clear D. Germline V CDR1 and CDR2: SGDLS, YYNGEE. The CDR3 totals 14 residues. Trimming pared 4 bases from V and 6 bases from J, leaving 14 bases between. Here the CDR3 DNA reads TGTGCCAGCAGCCCCGACGTGGTTCAAAACACCATATATTTT. Protein sequence: CASSPDVVQNTIYF. Using reference TRBV9 and TRBJ1-3 for the parts outside the CDR3, the full variable domain is DSGVTQTPKHLITATGQRVTLRCSPRSGDLSVYWYQQSLDQGLQFLIQYYNGEERAKGNILERFSAQQFPDLHSELNLSSLELGDSALYFCASSPDVVQNTIYFGEGSWLTVV.

J is TRBJ1-3 and V is TRBV19, with 7 bases lining up with TRBD1. After removal of 9 bases from V and 0 bases from J, the junction contained 11 bases not matched to a gene. Germline assignment: CDR1 LNHDA and CDR2 SQIVND (reference sequence). The CDR3 length is 16 residues. The CDR3: CASRDRDLSSGNTIYF. The CDR3 DNA is TGTGCCAGCCGAGACAGGGACCTCAGCTCTGGAAACACCATATATTTT.

The chain has TRBV11-2 and TRBJ2-7, with 10 positions matching TRBD2. CDR1 SGHAT and CDR2 FQNNGV come from the germline V gene. Trimming took 0 bases from V and 3 from J; bases not matched to a gene: 5. The CDR3 is made up of 16 amino acids. The CDR3 protein is CASSLEASGRFYEQYF. The CDR3 nucleotides read TGTGCCAGCAGCTTAGAGGCTAGCGGGAGATTCTACGAGCAGTACTTC.

Of note for this clone: Other nucleotide sequences from this sample produce the same CDR3. The chain employs TRBV20-1 and TRBJ2-7; 8 positions match TRBD1. V dropped 5 bases and J dropped 4; count of bases not matched to a gene: 1. The V gene's germline CDR1 is DFQATT and CDR2 SNEGSKA (reference sequence). The CDR3 spans 11 residues. In nucleotides, the CDR3 is TGCAGTGCTGGGACAGGTTACGAGCAGTACTTC. Translation: CSAGTGYEQYF.

The J gene is TRBJ2-4, the V gene TRBV27; no clear D gene. Germline V gene sequence: CDR1 MNHEY, CDR2 SMNVEV (reference sequence). This CDR3 comprises 13 residues. The V gene lost 6 bases and the J gene lost 1 base, with 7 bases spanning the gap. The CDR3 sequence is CASSSSAKNIQYF. CDR3 DNA sequence: TGTGCCAGCAGCTCGAGTGCCAAAAACATTCAGTACTTC.